Shown below are 32 T cell receptor beta chains from a single sample sequenced in a study of immune evolution from preneoplasia to lung adenocarcinoma. Data came from immunoSEQ multiplex PCR; TCRdb stores just in-frame clones and leaves some out. Of roughly 5,700 clones detected, around 82% appear once; the ten largest clones hold 9.5% to 13%. The sequenced sample was FFPE normal lung tissue adjacent to the tumor. The source is a person over 45 with lung adenocarcinoma.

This chain joins TRBV28 and TRBJ1-5; D gene unclear. The CDR3 loop spans 14 amino acids. Germline CDR1 reads MDHEN; CDR2 reads SYDVKM. Trimming left V 8 bases short and J 5 bases short, with 16 bases between. CDR3 sequence reads: CASLALVGHQPQHF. The CDR3 nucleotides read TGTGCCAGCTTGGCTCTTGTGGGTCATCAGCCCCAGCATTTT.

This clone was recorded once. J is TRBJ1-1 and V is TRBV5-1; D remains unclear. The germline CDR1 and CDR2 sequences are SGHRS and YFSETQ. V lost 0 bases to trimming and J lost 8 bases, with 5 bases between them. The CDR3 loop spans 11 amino acids. CDR3 protein: CASSLDREAFF. The CDR3 DNA is TGCGCCAGCAGCTTGGACAGAGAAGCTTTCTTT.

The V and J genes are TRBV5-6 and TRBJ2-3; 8 bases are shared with TRBD1. J lost 6 bases, V lost 1 base, and 16 bases had no gene match. CDR1 and CDR2 (germline): SGHDT, YYEEEE. The CDR3 contains 18 residues. The CDR3 spells CASSLSDSRDRPWDTQYF. The CDR3 DNA follows: TGTGCCAGCAGCTTGAGCGATTCAAGGGACAGGCCTTGGGATACGCAGTATTTT.

The chain is built from TRBV6-5 and TRBJ1-2; the D is unclear. Germline V gives CDR1 MNHEY, CDR2 SVGAGI. The CDR3 spans 14 residues. Trimming took off 0 bases at V and 1 base at J, with 6 bases between the two ends. DNA for the CDR3: TGTGCCAGCAGTTACTCCGGTCTTAACTATGGCTACACCTTC. Its protein is CASSYSGLNYGYTF.

The rearrangement uses TRBV11-3 and TRBJ2-7; D is undetermined. The CDR3 is made up of 16 amino acids. Germline V gene data show CDR1 as SGHNT and CDR2 as YENEEA. Trimming left V 3 bases short and J 0 bases short, with 15 bases between. Here the CDR3 DNA reads TGTGCCAGCAGCTTGGGATTCTCGGACCTCTCCTACGAGCAGTACTTC. It codes for CASSLGFSDLSYEQYF. Using reference TRBV11-3 and TRBJ2-7 for the parts outside the CDR3, the full variable domain is EAGVVQSPRYKIIEKKQPVAFWCNPISGHNTLYWYLQNLGQGPELLIRYENEEAVDDSQLPKDRFSAERLKGVDSTLKIQPAELGDSAVYLCASSLGFSDLSYEQYFGPGTRLTVT.

The V call is TRBV6-5, the J call TRBJ1-1; no clear D gene. Trimming pared 3 bases from V and 4 bases from J, leaving 3 bases between. Germline V CDR1 and CDR2: MNHEY, SVGAGI. The CDR3 consists of 11 residues. The CDR3 DNA is TGTGCCAGCAGTTATGGCACTGAAGCTTTCTTT. Its protein product is CASSYGTEAFF.

This sequence joins TRBV7-9 and TRBJ1-5, with no clear D. Germline assignment: CDR1 SEHNR and CDR2 FQNEAQ (reference sequence). This CDR3 has 15 amino acids. Deletions cut 5 bases from V and 2 bases from J, with 13 bases between. The CDR3 is CASSPTMGGNQPQHF. CDR3 nucleotide sequence: TGTGCCAGCAGCCCTACCATGGGAGGCAATCAGCCCCAGCATTTT.

The chain is built from TRBV7-3 and TRBJ1-2, with D possibly matching TRBD1 (5 bases). Germline V gene lookup returns CDR1 SGHTA and CDR2 FQGTGA. Deletions cut 5 bases from V and 0 bases from J, with 13 bases between. The CDR3 runs 15 residues. The CDR3 bases are TGTGCCAGCAGCCGGGACTCCTCGACTAACTATGGCTACACCTTC. Translation gives CASSRDSSTNYGYTF.

This sequence joins TRBV30 and TRBJ2-3; 10 bases fit TRBD1. CDR1 is GTSNPN, CDR2 SVGIG, per germline (reference sequence). The CDR3 has 16 amino acids. Trimming took 2 bases from V and 3 from J; bases not matched to a gene: 8. CDR3 region: CAWSSPTGGWTDTQYF. CDR3 bases: TGTGCCTGGAGTTCCCCGACAGGGGGCTGGACAGATACGCAGTATTTT.

This chain connects TRBV4-2 to TRBJ2-3, with a possible D match to TRBD2 (6 bases). From germline, CDR1 is LGHNA and CDR2 YNFKEQ. The CDR3 contains 15 residues. V lost 5 bases to trimming and J lost 2 bases, with 14 bases between them. The CDR3 here is CASSNRDSNTDTQYF. The CDR3 DNA follows: TGTGCCAGCAGCAACCGGGACTCCAACACAGATACGCAGTATTTT.

This chain's CDR3 is CASRESGGYTGELFF. As DNA, the CDR3 is TGTGCCAGCAGAGAGTCGGGAGGGTACACCGGGGAGCTGTTTTTT. The chain uses TRBV28 and TRBJ2-2; 8 nucleotides align to TRBD2. This CDR3 comprises 15 residues. CDR1 MDHEN and CDR2 SYDVKM come from the germline V gene. V lost 6 bases to trimming and J lost 3 bases; unmatched junction nucleotides: 6.

The J gene is TRBJ2-7, the V gene TRBV6-1; D is ambiguous. Trimming took off 1 base at V and 5 bases at J, with 15 bases between the two ends. Germline V CDR1 and CDR2: MNHNS, SASEGT. The CDR3 has 15 residues. The CDR3, as DNA: TGTGCCAGCAGTGAAGAAACTGGTTCTTGGGACGAGCAGTACTTC. Its translation is CASSEETGSWDEQYF.

This chain connects TRBV5-1 to TRBJ2-5; D is possibly TRBD1 (5 bases). The CDR3 is 12 residues long. The V gene lost 2 bases and the J gene lost 4 bases, with 6 bases spanning the gap. Germline-derived CDR1 and CDR2 are SGHRS and YFSETQ. The CDR3 protein is CASSFQGETQYF. DNA of the CDR3: TGCGCCAGCAGCTTCCAGGGAGAGACCCAGTACTTC.

The chain uses TRBV28 and TRBJ2-7; D is unclear. The germline gives CDR1 MDHEN, CDR2 SYDVKM. V lost 6 bases and J lost 2, with 11 bases in between. The length of the CDR3 is 13 residues. The chain's CDR3 is CASSRTKTYEQYF. CDR3 DNA sequence: TGTGCCAGCAGCCGTACTAAAACCTACGAGCAGTACTTC.

The chain combines TRBV7-8 with TRBJ1-3, with D tentatively TRBD1 (5 bases). V lost 4 bases and J lost 0, with 7 bases in between. CDR3 length: 14 amino acids. Germline-derived CDR1 and CDR2 are SGHVS and FQNEAQ. The CDR3 reads CASSSGGSGNTIYF. CDR3 bases: TGTGCCAGCAGCTCCGGGGGCTCTGGAAACACCATATATTTT.

The chain combines TRBV6-5 with TRBJ2-1; 10 bases line up with TRBD1. From germline, CDR1 is MNHEY and CDR2 SVGAGI. This CDR3 is 16 amino acids long. The J segment lost 7 bases and the V segment lost 0 bases, leaving 6 bases of the junction unmatched. This CDR3 is CASSYSIWTGGNEQFF. The CDR3 DNA reads TGTGCCAGCAGTTACTCGATCTGGACAGGGGGGAATGAGCAGTTCTTC.

The chain combines TRBV4-3 with TRBJ2-3; tentative D call: TRBD1 (5 bases). The CDR3 extends over 17 amino acids. From germline, CDR1 is LGHNA and CDR2 YSLEER. Trimming removed 0 bases at V and 2 bases at J, with 15 bases between. The CDR3 sequence is CASSQEGAGPLTDTQYF. The DNA of the CDR3 is TGCGCCAGCAGCCAAGAAGGGGCAGGGCCTCTCACAGATACGCAGTATTTT.

The chain recombines TRBV4-2 with TRBJ2-7, with 8 bases that match TRBD1. The length of the CDR3 is 14 residues. V shed 4 bases, J shed 5 bases, and the junction held 7 bases outside the gene matches. Germline V gene data show CDR1 as LGHNA and CDR2 as YNFKEQ. The CDR3 loop reads CASSPRGQRNEQYF. Written as DNA, the CDR3 is TGTGCCAGCAGCCCCAGGGGGCAAAGGAACGAGCAGTACTTC.

The chain employs TRBV7-9 and TRBJ2-5; tentatively, D is TRBD1 (6 bases). Trimming removed 5 bases from V and 1 base from J, with 17 bases in between. The germline gives CDR1 SEHNR, CDR2 FQNEAQ (reference sequence). This CDR3 spans 16 amino acids. The CDR3 bases are TGTGCCAGCAGCCAAACCGTAGGGGGTTTCCAAGAGACCCAGTACTTC. Residues: CASSQTVGGFQETQYF.

CDR3 in DNA: TGTGCCAGCAGCTTAGCCATAGGGTTCAGGGACAGGGCTAAGGTTTACAATGAGCAGTTCTTC. Amino acids: CASSLAIGFRDRAKVYNEQFF. The chain uses TRBV7-6 and TRBJ2-1; TRBD1 matches 9 bases. CDR3 length equals 21 residues. The J segment lost 4 bases and the V segment lost 0 bases, leaving 19 bases of the junction unmatched. Germline CDR1 is SGHVS and CDR2 is FNYEAQ.

V usage is TRBV7-8 and J usage is TRBJ2-5, with D perhaps TRBD2 (6 bases). V shed 4 bases and J shed 1 base, with 16 bases lying between them. The CDR3 covers 16 residues. Germline assignment: CDR1 SGHVS and CDR2 FQNEAQ. The CDR3 coding sequence is TGTGCCAGCAGCTCACTGAGGGGAGGTCTCCAAGAGACCCAGTACTTC. It translates to CASSSLRGGLQETQYF.

The rearrangement links TRBV19 to TRBJ1-1; D gene unclear. The CDR3 has 12 amino acids. Trimming removed 1 base from V and 6 bases from J, with 6 bases in between. CDR1 and CDR2 (germline): LNHDA, SQIVND (reference sequence). DNA of the CDR3: TGTGCCAGTAGTATAGGGGTGGCTGAAGCTTTCTTT. This encodes CASSIGVAEAFF.

The rearrangement links TRBV27 to TRBJ1-4; D gene unclear. The V end lost 4 bases, the J end lost 2 bases, and 11 bases lay between the germline ends. Germline CDR1 is MNHEY and CDR2 is SMNVEV (reference sequence). The CDR3 consists of 15 residues. CDR3 loop: CASSWRGGTNEKLFF. The CDR3 DNA sequence: TGTGCCAGCAGTTGGCGGGGAGGCACTAATGAAAAACTGTTTTTT.

This chain joins TRBV6-5 and TRBJ2-1; 8 nucleotides align to TRBD1. Germline assignment: CDR1 MNHEY and CDR2 SVGAGI. The trim removed 5 bases at V and 8 bases at J, leaving 5 bases unmatched. This CDR3 is built from 13 residues. The CDR3 DNA reads as TGTGCCAGCAGTCATGACAGGGGCTATGAGCAGTTCTTC. Its protein is CASSHDRGYEQFF.

The chain combines TRBV19 with TRBJ1-1, with a possible D match to TRBD1 (6 bases). Between the trimmed V and J ends, which lost 6 bases and 5 bases, there was a span of 13 bases. The CDR3 covers 13 residues. CDR1 is LNHDA, CDR2 SQIVND, per germline (reference sequence). The CDR3 coding sequence is TGTGCCAGTAGGGGTACAGGGCTGACTGAAGCTTTCTTT. This gives the protein CASRGTGLTEAFF.

This clone has just a few counts. The chain joins TRBV27 to TRBJ1-2; 8 nucleotides agree with TRBD1. The CDR3 has 15 residues. The germline V gene has CDR1 MNHEY and CDR2 SMNVEV (reference sequence). J was trimmed by 3 bases and V by 3 bases; bases with no gene match: 6. Here the CDR3 DNA reads TGTGCCAGCAGTTTTTCACAGGGGGGGTACTATGGCTACACCTTC. Encoded protein: CASSFSQGGYYGYTF.

The chain uses TRBV2 and TRBJ1-5; no firm D call. Trimming left V 7 bases short and J 7 bases short, with 20 bases between. The CDR3 is made up of 15 amino acids. CDR1 is SNHLY and CDR2 is FYNNEI in the germline V gene. CDR3 sequence reads: CASTREAQRGQPQHF. The CDR3 DNA is TGTGCCAGCACCAGAGAGGCTCAACGAGGGCAGCCCCAGCATTTT.

The CDR3 reads CSASDAYEQYF. The CDR3 region has the DNA TGCAGTGCTAGTGACGCCTACGAGCAGTACTTC. The V gene is TRBV20-1, the J gene TRBJ2-7; no clear D gene. CDR1 is DFQATT, CDR2 SNEGSKA, per germline (reference sequence). Trimming removed 3 bases at V and 2 bases at J, with 5 bases between. This CDR3 has 11 amino acids.

This clone is labeled medium-sized. Here the CDR3 reads CASSIGDSGYEQYF. The CDR3 nucleotides are TGTGCCAGCAGTATTGGGGACTCGGGCTACGAGCAGTACTTC. The chain links TRBV2 to TRBJ2-7; D might be TRBD2 (6 bases). The germline V gene has CDR1 SNHLY and CDR2 FYNNEI. Between the trimmed V and J ends, which lost 5 bases and 3 bases, there was a span of 14 bases. The CDR3 totals 14 residues.

This chain links TRBV5-1 with TRBJ1-2; maybe TRBD1 (6 bases). Germline CDR1 SGHRS, CDR2 YFSETQ. The V end lost 5 bases, the J end lost 0 bases, and 11 bases lay between the germline ends. The CDR3 runs 14 residues. In DNA form, the CDR3 reads TGCGCCAGCAGGCCGGACAGAACTAACTATGGCTACACCTTC. Translation: CASRPDRTNYGYTF.

The chain uses TRBV5-1 and TRBJ2-1; no clear D. The germline V gene has CDR1 SGHRS and CDR2 YFSETQ. Trimming shortened V by 0 bases and J by 5 bases, and 9 bases separated the two germline ends. The CDR3 spans 14 residues. The CDR3 sequence: CASSLATRDNEQFF. The DNA for the CDR3 is TGCGCCAGCAGCTTGGCCACTCGGGACAATGAGCAGTTCTTC.

This rearrangement joins TRBV7-2 to TRBJ2-5, with 7 bases that match TRBD1. V shed 5 bases, J shed 4 bases, and the junction held 4 bases outside the gene matches. The CDR3 extends over 13 amino acids. CDR1 is SGHTA and CDR2 is FQGNSA in the germline V gene. The CDR3 DNA reads as TGTGCCAGCAGCCAGGGACAGAGAGAGACCCAGTACTTC. Amino acids: CASSQGQRETQYF. Looking up the rest from reference TRBV7-2 and TRBJ2-5 gives the full variable domain: GAGVSQSPSNKVTEKGKDVELRCDPISGHTALYWYRQSLGQGLEFLIYFQGNSAPDKSGLPSDRFSAERTGGSVSTLTIQRTQQEDSAVYLCASSQGQRETQYFGPGTRLLVL.